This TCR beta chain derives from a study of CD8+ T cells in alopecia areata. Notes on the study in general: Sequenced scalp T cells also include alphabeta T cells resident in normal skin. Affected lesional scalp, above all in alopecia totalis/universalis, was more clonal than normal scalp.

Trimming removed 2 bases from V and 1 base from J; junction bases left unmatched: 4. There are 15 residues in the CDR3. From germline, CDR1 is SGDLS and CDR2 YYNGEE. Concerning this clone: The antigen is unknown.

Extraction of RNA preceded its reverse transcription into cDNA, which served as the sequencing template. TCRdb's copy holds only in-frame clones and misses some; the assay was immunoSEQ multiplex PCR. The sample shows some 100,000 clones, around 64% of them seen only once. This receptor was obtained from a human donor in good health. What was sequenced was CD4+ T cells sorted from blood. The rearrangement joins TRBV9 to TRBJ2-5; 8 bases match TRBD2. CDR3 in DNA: TGTGCCAGCAGCGTCAGAAGCGGGGGCCAAGAGACCCAGTACTTC. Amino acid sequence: CASSVRSGGQETQYF.